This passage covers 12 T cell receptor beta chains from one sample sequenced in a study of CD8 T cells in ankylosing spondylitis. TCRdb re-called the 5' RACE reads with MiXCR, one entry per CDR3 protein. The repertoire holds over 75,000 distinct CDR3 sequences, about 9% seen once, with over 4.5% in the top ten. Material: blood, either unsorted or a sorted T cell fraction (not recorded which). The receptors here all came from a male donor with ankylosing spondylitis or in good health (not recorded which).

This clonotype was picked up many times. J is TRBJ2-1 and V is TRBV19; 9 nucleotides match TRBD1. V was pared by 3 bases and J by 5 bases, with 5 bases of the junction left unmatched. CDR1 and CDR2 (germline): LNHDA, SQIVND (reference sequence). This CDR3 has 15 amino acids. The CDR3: CASSIGQGSHNEQFF. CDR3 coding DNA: TGTGCCAGTAGTATCGGACAGGGGTCCCACAATGAGCAGTTCTTC.

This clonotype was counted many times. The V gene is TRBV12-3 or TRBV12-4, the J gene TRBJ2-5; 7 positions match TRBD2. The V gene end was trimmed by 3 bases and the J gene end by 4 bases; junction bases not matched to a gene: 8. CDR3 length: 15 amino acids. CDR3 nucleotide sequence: TGTGCCAGCAGTTTTGGGGGAGGGATTCGAGAGACCCAGTACTTC. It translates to CASSFGGGIRETQYF.

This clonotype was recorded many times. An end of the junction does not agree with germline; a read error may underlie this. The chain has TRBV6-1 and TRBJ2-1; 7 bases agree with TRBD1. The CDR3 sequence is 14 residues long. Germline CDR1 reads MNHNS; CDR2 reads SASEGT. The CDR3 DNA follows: TGTGCCAGCAGAGAAGGACAGGAGATTCGGGAGCAGTTCTTC. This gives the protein CASREGQEIREQFF.

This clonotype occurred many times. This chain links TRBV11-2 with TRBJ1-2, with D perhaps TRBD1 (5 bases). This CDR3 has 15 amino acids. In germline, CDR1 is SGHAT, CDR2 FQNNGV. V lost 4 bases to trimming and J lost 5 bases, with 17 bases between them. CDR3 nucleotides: TGTGCCAGCAGCTCGTTGGGGCAAGACAGTTATGGCTACACCTTC. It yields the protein CASSSLGQDSYGYTF.

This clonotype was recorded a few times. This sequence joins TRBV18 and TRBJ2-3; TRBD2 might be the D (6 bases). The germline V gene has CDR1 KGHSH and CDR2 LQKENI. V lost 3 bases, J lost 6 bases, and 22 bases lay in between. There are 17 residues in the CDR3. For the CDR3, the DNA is TGTGCCAGCTCACCTACCCGAGGCGGGGCCGGGGGTGATACGCAGTATTTT. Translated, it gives CASSPTRGGAGGDTQYF.

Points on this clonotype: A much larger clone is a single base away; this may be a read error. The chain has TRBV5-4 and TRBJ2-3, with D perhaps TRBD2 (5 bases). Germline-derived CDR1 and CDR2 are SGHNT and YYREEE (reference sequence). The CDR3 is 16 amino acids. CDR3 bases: TGTGTCAGCAGCCAACTCACTAGAGGGCCCACAGATACGCAGTATTTT. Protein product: CVSSQLTRGPTDTQYF.

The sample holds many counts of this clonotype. In nucleotides, the CDR3 is TGCGCCAGCAGCTTGGAAGGGAACGGAAACACCATATATTTT. Residues: CASSLEGNGNTIYF. This chain links TRBV5-1 with TRBJ1-3; D gene ambiguous. The CDR3 loop spans 14 amino acids. Germline values: CDR1 SGHRS, CDR2 YFSETQ. The V and J ends lost 0 bases and 4 bases respectively, with 8 bases between them.

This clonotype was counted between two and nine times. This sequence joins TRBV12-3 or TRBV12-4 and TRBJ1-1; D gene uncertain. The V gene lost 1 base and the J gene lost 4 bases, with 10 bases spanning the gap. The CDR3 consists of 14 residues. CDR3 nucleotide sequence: TGTGCCAGCAGTTTAGGGACGGACGCCACTGAAGCTTTCTTT. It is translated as CASSLGTDATEAFF.

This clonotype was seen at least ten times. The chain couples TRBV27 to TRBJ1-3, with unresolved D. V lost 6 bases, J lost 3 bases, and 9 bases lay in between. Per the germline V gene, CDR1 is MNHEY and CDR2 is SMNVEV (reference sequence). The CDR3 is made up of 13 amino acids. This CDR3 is CASSPRFGNTIYF. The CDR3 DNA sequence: TGTGCCAGCAGCCCGCGATTTGGAAACACCATATATTTT.

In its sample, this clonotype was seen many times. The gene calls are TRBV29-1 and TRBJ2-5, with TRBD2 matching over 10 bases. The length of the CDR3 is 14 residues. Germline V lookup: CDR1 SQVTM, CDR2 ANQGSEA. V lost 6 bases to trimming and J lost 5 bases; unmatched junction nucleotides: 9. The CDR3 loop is CSVDGTSVGETQYF. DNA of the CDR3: TGCAGCGTGGATGGGACTAGCGTTGGGGAGACCCAGTACTTC.

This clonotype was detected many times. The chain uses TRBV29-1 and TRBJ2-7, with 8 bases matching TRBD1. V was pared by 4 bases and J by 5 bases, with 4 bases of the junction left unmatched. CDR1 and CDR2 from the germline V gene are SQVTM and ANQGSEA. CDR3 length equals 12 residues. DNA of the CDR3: TGCAGCGTTGGAGGACAGGGCCACGAGCAGTACTTC. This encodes CSVGGQGHEQYF.

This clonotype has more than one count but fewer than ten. The CDR3 DNA sequence: TGTGCCAGCAGCTCAACAGGGAACGAGCAGTACTTC. Amino acid sequence: CASSSTGNEQYF. This chain links TRBV14 with TRBJ2-7; possible D gene TRBD1, 6 bases. The CDR3 is 12 amino acids. Germline CDR1 and CDR2: SGHDN and FVKESK. V lost 5 bases to trimming and J lost 5 bases, with 10 bases between them. The entire variable domain, with the rest obtained from reference TRBV14 and TRBJ2-7, is as follows: EAGVTQFPSHSVIEKGQTVTLRCDPISGHDNLYWYRRVMGKEIKFLLHFVKESKQDESGMPNNRFLAERTGGTYSTLKVQPAELEDSGVYFCASSSTGNEQYFGPGTRLTVT.